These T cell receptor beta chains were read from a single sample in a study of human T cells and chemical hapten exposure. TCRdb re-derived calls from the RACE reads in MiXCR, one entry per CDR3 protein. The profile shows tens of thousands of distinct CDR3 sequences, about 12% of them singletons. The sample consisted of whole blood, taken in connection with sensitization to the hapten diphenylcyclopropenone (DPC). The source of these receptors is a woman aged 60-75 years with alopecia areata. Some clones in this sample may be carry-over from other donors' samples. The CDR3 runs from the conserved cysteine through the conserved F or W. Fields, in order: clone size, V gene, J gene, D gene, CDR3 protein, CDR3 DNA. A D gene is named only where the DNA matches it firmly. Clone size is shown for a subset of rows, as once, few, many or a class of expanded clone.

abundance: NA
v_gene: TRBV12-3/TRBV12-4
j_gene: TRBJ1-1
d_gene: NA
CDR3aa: CASSLLGRLNTEAFF
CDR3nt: TGTGCCAGCAGTTTGCTTGGGAGGTTGAACACTGAAGCTTTCTTT

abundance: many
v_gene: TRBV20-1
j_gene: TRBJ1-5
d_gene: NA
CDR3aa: CSARGTGNQPQHF
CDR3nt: TGCAGTGCTAGGGGTACAGGGAATCAGCCCCAGCATTTT

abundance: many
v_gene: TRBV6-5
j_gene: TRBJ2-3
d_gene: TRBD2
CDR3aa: CASSYSGARTDTQYF
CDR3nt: TGTGCCAGCAGCTATAGCGGGGCCCGCACAGATACGCAGTATTTT

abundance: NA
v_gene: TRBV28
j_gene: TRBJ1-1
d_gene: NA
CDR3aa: CASSSDITEAFF
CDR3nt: TGTGCCAGCAGTTCTGACATCACTGAAGCTTTCTTT

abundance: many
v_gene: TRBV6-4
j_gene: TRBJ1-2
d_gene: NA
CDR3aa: CASSDGPRGYTF
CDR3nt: TGTGCCAGCAGTGATGGACCCCGTGGCTACACCTTC

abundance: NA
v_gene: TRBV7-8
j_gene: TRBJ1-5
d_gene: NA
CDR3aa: CASSLVSGYSNQPQHF
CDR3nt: TGTGCCAGCAGCTTAGTCTCCGGATATAGCAATCAGCCCCAGCATTTT

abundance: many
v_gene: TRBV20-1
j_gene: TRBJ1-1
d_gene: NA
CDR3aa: CSAPGGLLNTEAFF
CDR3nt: TGCAGTGCCCCAGGTGGCCTCTTGAACACTGAAGCTTTCTTT

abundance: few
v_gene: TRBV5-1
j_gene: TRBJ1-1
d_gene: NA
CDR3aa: CASSWGVNTEAFF
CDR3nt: TGCGCCAGCAGCTGGGGGGTAAACACTGAAGCTTTCTTT

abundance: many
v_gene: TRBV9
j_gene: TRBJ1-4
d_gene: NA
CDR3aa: CASSVGGTGQKLFF
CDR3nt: TGTGCCAGCAGCGTAGGGGGAACGGGGCAGAAACTGTTTTTT

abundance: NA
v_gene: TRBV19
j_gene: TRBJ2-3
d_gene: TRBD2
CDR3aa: CASTPGGPGTQYF
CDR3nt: TGTGCCAGTACCCCGGGGGGGCCTGGTACGCAGTATTTT

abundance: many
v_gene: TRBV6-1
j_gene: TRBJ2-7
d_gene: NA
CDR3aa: CASMLYYEQYF
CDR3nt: TGTGCCAGCATGTTATACTACGAGCAGTACTTC

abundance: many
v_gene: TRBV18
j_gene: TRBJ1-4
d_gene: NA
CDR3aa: CASSPRQAGSSANEKLFF
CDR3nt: TGTGCCAGCTCACCACGTCAGGCGGGGTCTTCGGCTAATGAAAAACTGTTTTTT

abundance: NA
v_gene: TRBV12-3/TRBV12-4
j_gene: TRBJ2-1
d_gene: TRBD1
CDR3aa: CASTHGQATYNEQFF
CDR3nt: TGTGCCAGCACCCACGGACAGGCTACCTACAATGAGCAGTTCTTC

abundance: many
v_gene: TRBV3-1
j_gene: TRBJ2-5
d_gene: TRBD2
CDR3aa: CASSQLSGAQETQYF
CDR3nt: TGTGCCAGCAGCCAACTAAGCGGGGCACAAGAGACCCAGTACTTC

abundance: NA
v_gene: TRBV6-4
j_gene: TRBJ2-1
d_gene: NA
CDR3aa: CASSPRQRNEQFF
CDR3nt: TGTGCCAGCAGTCCCAGACAGCGGAATGAGCAGTTCTTC

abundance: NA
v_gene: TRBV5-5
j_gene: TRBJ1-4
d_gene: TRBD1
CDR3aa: CASSSGTESEKLFF
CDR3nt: TGTGCCAGCAGCTCCGGGACAGAGAGCGAAAAACTGTTTTTT

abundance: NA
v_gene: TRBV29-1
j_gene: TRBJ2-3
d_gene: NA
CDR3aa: CSVGADTQYF
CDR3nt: TGCAGCGTGGGGGCAGATACGCAGTATTTT

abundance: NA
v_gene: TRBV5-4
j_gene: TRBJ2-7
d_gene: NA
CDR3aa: CASSPGNYEQYF
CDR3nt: TGTGCCAGCAGCCCGGGAAACTACGAGCAGTACTTC

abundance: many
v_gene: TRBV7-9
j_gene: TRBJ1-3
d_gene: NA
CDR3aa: CASSFAREPGNTIYF
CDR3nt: TGTGCCAGCAGCTTTGCCAGAGAACCTGGAAACACCATATATTTT

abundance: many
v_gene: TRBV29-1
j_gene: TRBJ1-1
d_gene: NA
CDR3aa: CSVRHTEAFF
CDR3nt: TGCAGCGTTAGGCACACTGAAGCTTTCTTT

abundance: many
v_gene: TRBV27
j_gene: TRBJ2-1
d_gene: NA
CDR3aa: CASNGGGGLYNEQFF
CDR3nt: TGTGCCAGCAATGGGGGTGGGGGGCTCTACAATGAGCAGTTCTTC

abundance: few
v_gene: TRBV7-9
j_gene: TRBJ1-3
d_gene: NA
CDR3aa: CASSRASRSSGNTIYF
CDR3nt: TGTGCCAGCAGCCGAGCCAGCAGAAGCTCTGGAAACACCATATATTTT

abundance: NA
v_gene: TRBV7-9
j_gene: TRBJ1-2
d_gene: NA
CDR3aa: CASSTGPLYGYTF
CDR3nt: TGTGCCAGCAGCACGGGGCCTCTCTATGGCTACACCTTC

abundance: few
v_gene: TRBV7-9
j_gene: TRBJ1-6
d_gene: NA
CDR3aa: CASSLGVGDRSPLHF
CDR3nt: TGTGCCAGCAGCTTAGGCGTGGGGGATAGGTCACCCCTCCACTTT

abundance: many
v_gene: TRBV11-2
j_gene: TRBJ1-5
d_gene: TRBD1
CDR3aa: CASSTGQQSSNQPQHF
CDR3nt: TGTGCCAGCAGCACGGGACAGCAATCTAGCAATCAGCCCCAGCATTTT

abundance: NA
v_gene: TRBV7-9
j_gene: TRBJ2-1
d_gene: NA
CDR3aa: CASSFAGVNEQFF
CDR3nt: TGTGCCAGCAGCTTTGCAGGGGTCAATGAGCAGTTCTTC

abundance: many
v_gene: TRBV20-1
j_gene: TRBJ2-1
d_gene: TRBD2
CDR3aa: CSARLAGSNEQFF
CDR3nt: TGCAGTGCTAGGCTAGCGGGGAGCAATGAGCAGTTCTTC

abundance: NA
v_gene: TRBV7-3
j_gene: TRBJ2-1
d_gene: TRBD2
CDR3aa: CASSPIMAGGYNEQFF
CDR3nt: TGTGCCAGCAGCCCAATCATGGCGGGGGGATACAATGAGCAGTTCTTC

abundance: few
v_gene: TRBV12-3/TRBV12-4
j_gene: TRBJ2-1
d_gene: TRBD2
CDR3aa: CASTWGSGGTYNEQFF
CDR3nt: TGTGCCAGCACCTGGGGCAGCGGGGGCACCTACAATGAGCAGTTCTTC

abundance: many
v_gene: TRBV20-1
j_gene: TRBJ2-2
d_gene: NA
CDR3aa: CSAPWGGRNTGELFF
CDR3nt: TGCAGTGCCCCATGGGGGGGCAGGAACACCGGGGAGCTGTTTTTT